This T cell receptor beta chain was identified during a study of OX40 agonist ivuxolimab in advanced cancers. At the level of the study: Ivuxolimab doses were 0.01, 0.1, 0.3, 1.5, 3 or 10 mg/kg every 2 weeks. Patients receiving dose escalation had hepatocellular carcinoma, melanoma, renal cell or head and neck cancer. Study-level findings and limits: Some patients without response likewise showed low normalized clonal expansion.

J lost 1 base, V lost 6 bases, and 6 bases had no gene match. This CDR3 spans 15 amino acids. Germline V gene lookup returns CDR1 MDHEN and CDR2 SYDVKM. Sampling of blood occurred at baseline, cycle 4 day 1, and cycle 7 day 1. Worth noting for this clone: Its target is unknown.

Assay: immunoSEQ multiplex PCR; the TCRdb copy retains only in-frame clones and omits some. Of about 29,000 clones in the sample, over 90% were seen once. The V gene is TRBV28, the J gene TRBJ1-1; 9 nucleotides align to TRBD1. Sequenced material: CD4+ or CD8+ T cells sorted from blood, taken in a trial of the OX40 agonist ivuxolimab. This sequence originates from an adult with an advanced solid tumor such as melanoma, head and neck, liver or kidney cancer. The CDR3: CASRQQGARNTEAFF. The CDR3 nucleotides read TGTGCCAGCAGGCAACAGGGGGCGAGGAACACTGAAGCTTTCTTT.